The entry below gives a single T cell receptor (beta chain) sequence along with its context. This record comes from a study of blood T cell repertoires in COVID-19. Study overall: Specimens from acute and convalescent COVID-19 originated in the United States, Italy and Spain.

Profiling relied on immunoSEQ multiplex PCR, and the TCRdb table lists in-frame clones only, not all of them. The table lists fewer than 250,000 clones, around 82% of them singletons, with 7% to 8.5% in the top ten. Germline CDR1 and CDR2: SGHAT and FQNNGV. V was clipped by 5 bases and J by 1 base, with 20 bases between them. The CDR3 spans 18 residues. The sequence came from a woman in her 40s with acute COVID-19. The V call is TRBV11-2, the J call TRBJ2-2; a weak D match, TRBD1 (6 bases). The sequencing input was PBMCs or T cells enriched from blood (not recorded which). Written as DNA, the CDR3 is TGTGCCAGCAGCCACGGATCGGGACACAGACAGAACACCGGGGAGCTGTTTTTT. Protein product: CASSHGSGHRQNTGELFF.